Below, 20 T cell receptor beta chains from the same sample are listed, as sequenced in a study of technical replicates of blood from several donors. Some clones are missing from TCRdb's copy, which holds only in-frame ones; the method was immunoSEQ multiplex PCR. The sample records just under 60,000 clones, roughly 94% being singletons. Sequenced sample: PBMCs. The source is a human donor in good health. Some clones in this sample may be carry-over from other donors' samples.

The chain is built from TRBV7-2 and TRBJ1-1; no clear D. CDR3 size: 13 residues. Trimming left V 4 bases short and J 11 bases short, with 17 bases between. CDR1 is SGHTA, CDR2 FQGNSA, per germline. CDR3 protein: CASSSPAAVYAFF. Here the CDR3 DNA reads TGTGCCAGCAGCTCCCCAGCGGCCGTGTATGCTTTCTTT. Filled out from reference TRBV7-2 and TRBJ1-1, the complete variable domain reads GAGVSQSPSNKVTEKGKDVELRCDPISGHTALYWYRQSLGQGLEFLIYFQGNSAPDKSGLPSDRFSAERTGGSVSTLTIQRTQQEDSAVYLCASSSPAAVYAFFGQGTRLTVV.

This clone was detected only a few times. The rearrangement links TRBV5-1 to TRBJ1-1; D unresolved. This CDR3 spans 12 amino acids. V shed 1 base and J shed 4 bases, with 5 bases lying between them. Germline loops: CDR1 SGHRS, CDR2 YFSETQ. The CDR3: CASSLSGTEAFF. For the CDR3, the DNA is TGCGCCAGCAGCTTGTCCGGCACTGAAGCTTTCTTT.

The rearrangement joins TRBV6-5 to TRBJ1-5; no definite D call. Trimming pared 6 bases from V and 3 bases from J, leaving 15 bases between. Looked up from germline, CDR1 is MNHEY and CDR2 is SVGAGI. The CDR3 has 15 amino acids. CDR3 sequence: CASSLMATVNQPQHF. The DNA of the CDR3 is TGTGCCAGCAGCCTCATGGCGACTGTCAATCAGCCCCAGCATTTT.

This chain uses TRBV19 with TRBJ2-1; TRBD2 might be the D (5 bases). Germline V gene lookup returns CDR1 LNHDA and CDR2 SQIVND (reference sequence). Trimming took 3 bases from V and 8 from J, leaving 11 bases between them. This CDR3 is 13 amino acids long. The CDR3 nucleotides are TGTGCCAGTAGTATCTTTGAGGGATATGAGCAGTTCTTC. Translation: CASSIFEGYEQFF.

V gene TRBV10-3 combines with J gene TRBJ2-1; D may be TRBD2 (6 bases). V lost 6 bases and J lost 8, with 11 bases in between. Germline V gives CDR1 ENHRY, CDR2 SYGVKD. The CDR3 is made up of 12 amino acids. The CDR3 sequence is CAISPLADEQFF. CDR3 sequence (DNA): TGTGCCATCAGCCCACTAGCTGATGAGCAGTTCTTC.

The chain uses TRBV19 and TRBJ1-3, with D tentatively TRBD1 (6 bases). Between the trimmed V and J ends, which lost 6 bases and 1 base, there was a span of 10 bases. Germline V CDR1 and CDR2: LNHDA, SQIVND (reference sequence). The CDR3 spans 14 residues. As DNA, the CDR3 is TGTGCCAGTAGGCGGACAGATTCTGGAAACACCATATATTTT. Amino acids: CASRRTDSGNTIYF.

The CDR3 DNA follows: TGTGCCACCAGCAGAGATCAGGGCTCTAATGGCTACACCTTC. This sequence encodes CATSRDQGSNGYTF. This chain connects TRBV15 to TRBJ1-2; maybe TRBD1 (5 bases). The V and J ends lost 0 bases and 6 bases respectively, with 11 bases between them. Germline lookup yields CDR1 LNHNV and CDR2 YYDKDF (reference sequence). There are 14 residues in the CDR3.

V gene TRBV4-1 combines with J gene TRBJ1-5, with no clear D. The germline V gene has CDR1 MGHRA and CDR2 YSYEKL. The ends were cut back, 1 base at V and 0 bases at J, with 13 bases in the middle. CDR3 length: 17 residues. In nucleotides, the CDR3 is TGCGCCAGCAGCCAAGGGAGGATCACCAATAGCAATCAGCCCCAGCATTTT. Protein sequence: CASSQGRITNSNQPQHF.

The rearrangement joins TRBV4-2 to TRBJ2-2; 16 nucleotides align to TRBD2. The CDR3 totals 20 residues. Germline values: CDR1 LGHNA, CDR2 YNFKEQ. Trimming cost V 3 bases and J 0 bases; bases outside gene matches: 7. CDR3 bases: TGTGCCAGCAGCCACCTTGGGACTAGCGGGGGGGCCGCGAACACCGGGGAGCTGTTTTTT. The encoded protein is CASSHLGTSGGAANTGELFF.

The rearrangement links TRBV6-4 to TRBJ2-3, with D possibly matching TRBD2 (5 bases). Germline-derived CDR1 and CDR2 are MRHNA and SNTAGT. The CDR3 is 14 amino acids. The V end lost 4 bases, the J end lost 0 bases, and 8 bases lay between the germline ends. CDR3 sequence (DNA): TGTGCCAGCAGTGCTAGCCCTAGCACAGATACGCAGTATTTT. Translating it yields CASSASPSTDTQYF.

V usage is TRBV5-1 and J usage is TRBJ2-1; D unresolved. Trimming stripped 1 base from V and 4 bases from J, with 3 bases between. CDR1 SGHRS and CDR2 YFSETQ come from the germline V gene. The length of the CDR3 is 12 residues. In DNA form, the CDR3 reads TGCGCCAGCAGCTTGTATTACAATGAGCAGTTCTTC. Translated, it gives CASSLYYNEQFF.

This chain joins TRBV7-9 and TRBJ2-2; the match to TRBD1 covers 7 bases. Germline trimming cut 5 bases from V and 5 bases from J; bases unmatched to any gene: 5. CDR1 and CDR2 (germline): SEHNR, FQNEAQ (reference sequence). The CDR3 is made up of 14 amino acids. CDR3 sequence (DNA): TGTGCCAGCAGCCCAAACAGGGGAACCGGGGAGCTGTTTTTT. This codes for CASSPNRGTGELFF.

CDR3 sequence: CATRGGNTEAFF. The CDR3 bases are TGTGCCACCCGGGGGGGGAACACTGAAGCTTTCTTT. The gene calls are TRBV5-6 and TRBJ1-1; weak D call: TRBD1 (5 bases). The germline gives CDR1 SGHDT, CDR2 YYEEEE. V was shortened by 9 bases and J by 1 base, with 10 bases between the two germline ends. The CDR3 is 12 residues long. Based on the CDR3 plus reference TRBV5-6 and TRBJ1-1, the full variable domain is DAGVTQSPTHLIKTRGQQVTLRCSPKSGHDTVSWYQQALGQGPQFIFQYYEEEERQRGNFPDRFSGHQFPNYSSELNVNALLLGDSALYLCATRGGNTEAFFGQGTRLTVV.

V gene TRBV7-2 combines with J gene TRBJ2-5; 9 nucleotides align to TRBD2. CDR1 and CDR2 (germline): SGHTA, FQGNSA. The CDR3 loop spans 16 amino acids. V was clipped by 5 bases and J by 5 bases; unmatched bases: 12. CDR3 in DNA: TGTGCCAGCAGCCCCCCCGGCGGGAGGGGGGTGGAGACCCAGTACTTC. It is translated as CASSPPGGRGVETQYF. Complete variable domain (other parts from reference TRBV7-2 and TRBJ2-5): GAGVSQSPSNKVTEKGKDVELRCDPISGHTALYWYRQSLGQGLEFLIYFQGNSAPDKSGLPSDRFSAERTGGSVSTLTIQRTQQEDSAVYLCASSPPGGRGVETQYFGPGTRLLVL.

The rearrangement uses TRBV5-1 and TRBJ1-1, with 8 bases fitting TRBD1. The ends lost 0 bases at V and 4 bases at J; junction bases unmatched: 14. This CDR3 has 18 residues. The germline V gene encodes CDR1 SGHRS and CDR2 YFSETQ. The CDR3 DNA is TGCGCCAGCAGCTTGGCCGGGCAGGGGGCAAGGGAGTTCACTGAAGCTTTCTTT. Its protein is CASSLAGQGAREFTEAFF.

The count of this clone is one. The chain is built from TRBV2 and TRBJ2-6; possible D gene TRBD1, 5 bases. The V gene's germline CDR1 is SNHLY and CDR2 FYNNEI. V was clipped by 8 bases and J by 0 bases, with 8 bases between them. The CDR3 covers 14 residues. The CDR3: CASLRVSGANVLTF. The CDR3 nucleotides read TGTGCCAGCCTCAGGGTCTCTGGGGCCAACGTCCTGACTTTC. Combining the CDR3 with reference TRBV2 and TRBJ2-6 gives the whole variable domain EPEVTQTPSHQVTQMGQEVILRCVPISNHLYFYWYRQILGQKVEFLVSFYNNEISEKSEIFDDQFSVERPDGSNFTLKIRSTKLEDSAMYFCASLRVSGANVLTFGAGSRLTVL.

The chain carries TRBV5-5 and TRBJ1-1, with 8 bases matching TRBD1. The V segment lost 6 bases and the J segment 4 bases; nucleotides outside the gene matches: 8. CDR1 is SGHKS, CDR2 YYEKEE, per germline (reference sequence). This CDR3 contains 14 residues. CDR3 DNA sequence: TGTGCCAGCACCAGGACAGGGTTTGCCACTGAAGCTTTCTTT. Translation: CASTRTGFATEAFF.

V is TRBV25-1 and J is TRBJ2-1, with 10 bases that match TRBD2. The CDR3 is 15 residues long. Germline V gene lookup returns CDR1 MGHDK and CDR2 SYGVNS. Losses at the gene ends were 2 bases for V and 7 bases for J; bases not matched to a gene: 5. The CDR3 here is CASSEGGSGRNEQFF. In DNA, the CDR3 is TGTGCCAGCAGTGAAGGAGGTAGCGGGAGGAATGAGCAGTTCTTC.

The chain has TRBV6-1 and TRBJ1-1, with TRBD1 identical over 8 bases. The CDR3 length is 13 residues. V lost 6 bases, J lost 2 bases, and 2 bases stayed unmatched. The germline V gene has CDR1 MNHNS and CDR2 SASEGT. The CDR3 region has the DNA TGTGCCAGCAGGACAGGGGCTAACACTGAAGCTTTCTTT. Amino acid sequence: CASRTGANTEAFF.

This clone appeared a single time. The gene calls are TRBV11-2 and TRBJ2-7; D unresolved. The CDR3 is made up of 14 amino acids. CDR1 is SGHAT, CDR2 FQNNGV, per germline. V was shortened by 1 base and J by 6 bases, with 13 bases between the two germline ends. This CDR3 is CASSLGPGSPEQYF. DNA of the CDR3: TGTGCCAGCAGCTTAGGGCCAGGTTCCCCCGAGCAGTACTTC.